This T cell receptor beta chain was sequenced for a study of Ad26.COV2.S vaccination and SARS-CoV-2 variants. About the research overall: Intramuscularly, Ad26.COV2.S was given either once or twice, 56 days apart.

Germline CDR1 SGHNT, CDR2 YENEEA. The CDR3 extends over 17 amino acids. With 8 bases removed from V and 3 bases from J, the gap between germline ends came to 20 bases. Concerning this clone: The antigen is not known.

Sequencing was performed with immunoSEQ multiplex PCR; in TCRdb, only in-frame clones are kept and a portion is missing. Of over 350,000 clones listed, more than 85% were seen once; the top ten hold 3.5%. Overall study results and limits: From the TCR breadth and depth analyses, total T cell responses may have been underestimated. Spike-specific TCR breadth was greater after Ad26.COV2.S than placebo.

Noted treatment: over 15 received Ad26.COV2.S at low or high dose, single or two shots; 5 received placebo; per-sample allocation not given. Specimens were obtained on day 63 following the first vaccine or placebo injection. An adult aged 18-55 years in Boston served as the donor. The sequence was collected from a person between 18 and 59 years old who received the Ad26.COV2.S COVID-19 vaccine or a placebo. The starting material was peripheral blood, obtained in a trial of Ad26.COV2.S vaccine versus placebo. The genes are TRBV11-3 and TRBJ1-6; D is undetermined. Here the CDR3 reads CASPPLRAKGYNSPLHF. CDR3 coding DNA: TGTGCCAGCCCCCCTTTGCGGGCGAAAGGCTATAATTCACCCCTCCACTTT.